This T cell receptor (beta chain) was captured by sequencing in a study of blood T cell repertoires in COVID-19. About the research overall: Sites across the United States, Italy and Spain contributed samples from acute and convalescent COVID-19. T cells, B-cell-depleted T cells, or PBMCs provided the cDNA or gDNA that served as material.

With 4 bases clipped from V and 5 bases from J, the junction kept 7 bases outside the gene matches. The CDR3 length is 16 residues. Looked up from germline, CDR1 is SGHTA and CDR2 is FQGNSA. Authors' methods: By means of reference gene primer amplification, nucleated cell counts were estimated. Sequencing was performed with immunoSEQ multiplex PCR; in TCRdb, only in-frame clones are kept and a portion is missing. The D gene and trimming were derived from the DNA, and the V and J assignments and clone size from that table. The sample shows about 150,000 clones, around 80% of them seen only once. The source of this sequence is a man in his sixties with acute or convalescent COVID-19. This sequence joins TRBV7-2 and TRBJ2-2; 10 bases match TRBD2. Input material: peripheral blood. DNA of the CDR3: TGTGCCAGCAGCTGGCAGACTAGCGGGCGTACCGGGGAGCTGTTTTTT. Residues: CASSWQTSGRTGELFF.